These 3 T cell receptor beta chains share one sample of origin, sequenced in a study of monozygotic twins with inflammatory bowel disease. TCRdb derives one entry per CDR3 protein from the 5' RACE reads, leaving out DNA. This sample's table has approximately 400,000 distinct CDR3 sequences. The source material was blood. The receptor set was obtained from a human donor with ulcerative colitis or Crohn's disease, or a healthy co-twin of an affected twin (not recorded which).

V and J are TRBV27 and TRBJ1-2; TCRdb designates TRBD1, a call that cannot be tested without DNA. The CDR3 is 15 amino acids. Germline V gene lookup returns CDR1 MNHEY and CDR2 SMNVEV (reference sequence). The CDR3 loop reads CASSTYRDRDYGYTF.

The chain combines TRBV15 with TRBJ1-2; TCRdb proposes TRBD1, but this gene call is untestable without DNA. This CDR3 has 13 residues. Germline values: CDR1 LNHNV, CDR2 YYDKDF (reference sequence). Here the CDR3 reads CATSQQGGNGYTF.

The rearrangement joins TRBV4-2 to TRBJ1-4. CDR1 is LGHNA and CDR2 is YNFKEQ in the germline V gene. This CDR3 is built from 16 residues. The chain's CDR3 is CASSPQSYSEVEKLFF.